This T cell receptor (beta chain) was found in a study of blood T cell repertoires in COVID-19 (dated by TCRdb to the early 2020s). Notes on the research overall: Samples from collaborators originated in the United States, Italy and Spain and spanned both the acute and convalescent phases of COVID-19. The prospective study material was composed of cDNA or gDNA derived from T cells, B-cell-depleted T cells, or PBMCs. Deeply sampled blood TCRbeta repertoires from subjects exposed to, actively infected with, or recovered from COVID-19 were included in the dataset. The repertoires were made available in a free public database intended to serve as a resource for research on the immune response to SARS-CoV-2. Samples were obtained from the ongoing ImmuneRACE study (first 160 participants) and from roughly 1,300 subjects provided by 6 global collaborators. Sample metadata almost always included a de-identified subject ID, COVID-19 status, age in years and sex. Where available, HLA class I and class II types were obtained from metadata supplied by the sample provider rather than from assay-based typing. The study at large found these results: The quantity of clinical and demographic metadata differed by source and by participant and was supplied without curation.

Trimming takes 0 bases from V and 6 bases from J, and the germline ends sit 9 bases apart. CDR1 LGHNA and CDR2 YSLEER are derived from the germline V gene. The CDR3 has 13 amino acids, counting the end cysteine and phenylalanine. This entry keeps only the CDR3 DNA: 39 bases, framed from base 1. Notes on this clone: Its antigen is still unknown. Per-base quality was not reported, and no clone a single base away is much larger than it.

The collaborating institutions used their own protocols to collect whole blood in K2EDTA tubes. Collaborator samples were shipped for TCRbeta analysis as frozen whole blood, isolated PBMCs, or DNA extracted from either sample type. TCRbeta CDR3 regions were amplified from genomic DNA using the immunoSEQ Assay, a bias-controlled multiplex PCR. As for the original processing: Nucleated cell counts per sample were estimated from amplification of reference gene primers within the assay. To quantify the absolute abundance of each unique TCRbeta CDR3 rearrangement, sequence reads were collapsed and filtered. For each sample, productive Simpson clonality was calculated as the square root of Simpson's diversity index across productive rearrangements. Drawn from immuneACCESS, this table holds only the in-frame rearrangements with V and J called that TCRdb kept. Clones are partly lost; checked studies trace under half to an unresolved V gene and leave the rest unexplained. D and trimming come from the DNA, and the V and J calls and clone size come from that table. The sample records 150,000 to 200,000 clones, 60% to 80% of which are singletons. In total, the top ten clones hold approximately 15% of the sample.

Sample: peripheral blood. This receptor chain uses TRBV4-3 and TRBJ2-7; perhaps TRBD2 is the D gene, with 6 bases matching. The TCR originated in a man aged 60 to 75 with active or convalescent COVID-19. The CDR3 here reads CASSQDGGFEQYF. The DNA sequence follows: TGCGCCAGCAGCCAAGACGGGGGATTCGAGCAGTACTTC.